This T cell receptor beta chain stems from a study of beta chain features in type 1 diabetes. V was shortened by 7 bases and J by 3 bases, with 17 bases between the two germline ends. The germline gives CDR1 SEHNR, CDR2 FQNEAQ (reference sequence). The CDR3 contains 15 residues. General study findings and limits: The question left open here concerned HLA type influencing TCRB rearrangement.

This clone was picked up a small number of times. The antigen is not known. Sorting gave populations that all exceeded 95% purity. Every isolated RNA sample was fully reverse transcribed, so sequencing captured expressed TCRB transcripts. The data were produced by immunoSEQ multiplex PCR, yet TCRdb's version contains in-frame clones alone and is incomplete. The sample gives around 160,000 clones, 48% of which show up once; 0.4% to 0.5% is in the top ten. The chain is built from TRBV7-9 and TRBJ2-3; D remains unclear. The receptor was derived from a man between 18 and 29 years old in good health. The sample comprised Tregs from blood. In DNA, the CDR3 is TGTGCCAGCACCCAAACGAGATTGATTACAGATACGCAGTATTTT. It encodes CASTQTRLITDTQYF. The whole variable domain, remainder taken from reference TRBV7-9 and TRBJ2-3, is DTGVSQNPRHKITKRGQNVTFRCDPISEHNRLYWYRQTLGQGPEFLTYFQNEAQLEKSRLLSDRFSAERPKGSFSTLEIQRTEQGDSAMYLCASTQTRLITDTQYFGPGTRLTVL.